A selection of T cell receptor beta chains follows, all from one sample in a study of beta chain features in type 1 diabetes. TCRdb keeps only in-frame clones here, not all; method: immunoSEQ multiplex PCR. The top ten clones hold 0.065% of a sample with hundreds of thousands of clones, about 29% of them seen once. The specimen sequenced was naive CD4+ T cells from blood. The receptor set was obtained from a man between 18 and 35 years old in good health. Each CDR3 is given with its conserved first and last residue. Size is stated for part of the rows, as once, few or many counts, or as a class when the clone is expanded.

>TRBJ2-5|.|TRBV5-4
CASSLAGSQETQYF
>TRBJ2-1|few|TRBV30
CACPRGRASYNEQFF
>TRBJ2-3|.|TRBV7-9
CASSLAGTTDTQYF
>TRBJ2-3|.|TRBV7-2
CASSLTSYDTQYF
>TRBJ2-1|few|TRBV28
CASSFREDYNEQFF
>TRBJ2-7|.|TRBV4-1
CASSQVGHRYEQYF
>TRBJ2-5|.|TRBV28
CATLRGQETQYF
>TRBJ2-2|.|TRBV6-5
CASPYDTGELFF
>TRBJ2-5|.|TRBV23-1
CASSLPPPGIRETQYF
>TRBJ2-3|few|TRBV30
CAWTSSNTDTQYF
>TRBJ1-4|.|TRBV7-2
CASSPEPATNEKLFF
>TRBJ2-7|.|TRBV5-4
CASSTKDGSSYEQYF
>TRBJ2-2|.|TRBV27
CASSLEGYGTGELFF
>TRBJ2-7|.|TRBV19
CASSARTGGYEQYF
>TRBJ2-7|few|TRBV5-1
CASSPWGSGTWGYEQYF
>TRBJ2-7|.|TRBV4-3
CASSLAERSYEQYF
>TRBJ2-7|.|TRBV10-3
CAISEGTGYAHEQYF
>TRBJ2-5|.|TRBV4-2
CASSQDSPSGRDQETQYF
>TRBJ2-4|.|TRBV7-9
CASEIWGKNIQYF
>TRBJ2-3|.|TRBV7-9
CASAYPLAGGTDTQYF
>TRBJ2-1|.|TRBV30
CAWSGLAVNNEQFF
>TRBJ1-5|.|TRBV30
CAWAEQGHQPQHF
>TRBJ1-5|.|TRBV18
CASSPTTGINQPQHF
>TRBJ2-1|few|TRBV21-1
CASRIVQSGNEQFF
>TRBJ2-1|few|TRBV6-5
CASSTGVTYNEQFF
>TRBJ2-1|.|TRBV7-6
CASSLGGSYNEQFF
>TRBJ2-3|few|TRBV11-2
CASSPGKREWGTDTQYF
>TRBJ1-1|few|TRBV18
CASSSTLNTEAFF
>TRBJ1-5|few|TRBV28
CASHEAAGPQHF
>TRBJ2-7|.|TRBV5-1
CASSSESGTHLREQYF
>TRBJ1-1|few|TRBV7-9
CASSLGQGYTEAFF
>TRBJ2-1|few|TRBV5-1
CASSLVTSGNEQFF
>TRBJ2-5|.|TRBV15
CATSRRLAGGVETQYF
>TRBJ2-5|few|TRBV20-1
CSARGGETQYF
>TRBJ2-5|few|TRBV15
CATSSHQETQYF
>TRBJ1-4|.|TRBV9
CASSPRGPTNEKLFF
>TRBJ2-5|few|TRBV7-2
CASSIGTQETQYF
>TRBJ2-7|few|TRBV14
CASSLVPDRSYEQYF
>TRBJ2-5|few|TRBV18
CASGRETQYF
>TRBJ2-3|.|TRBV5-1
CASSQDSTDTQYF
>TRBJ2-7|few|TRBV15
CATSRALTYEQYF
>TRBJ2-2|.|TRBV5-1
CASSLAIQGTGGELFF
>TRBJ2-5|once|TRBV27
CASSLDDRKETQYF
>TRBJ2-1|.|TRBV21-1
CASLSRNEQFF
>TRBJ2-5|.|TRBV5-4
CASSLALGQARETQYF
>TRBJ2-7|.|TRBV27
CASSPLGQVFNYEQYF
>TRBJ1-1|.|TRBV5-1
CASSLTGEGEAFF
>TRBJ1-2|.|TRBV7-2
CASSLAQGYTF
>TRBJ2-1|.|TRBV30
CAWSFKRSSYNEQFF
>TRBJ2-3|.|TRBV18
CASSPSGADTQYF
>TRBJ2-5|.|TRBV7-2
CASSRNREETQYF
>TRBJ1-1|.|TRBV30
CAWRSEGDTEAFF